The T cell receptor (beta chain) described here comes from a study of cytomegalovirus exposure and HLA in healthy donors. About the study: Around 80 million unique TCR sequences came from HLA-typed donors in an early release. Study findings and constraints: Later analysis suggested most CMV-associated TCR beta chains were HLA-restricted.

It was with 60 Vbeta and 13 Jbeta primers that the PCR ran. The assay was immunoSEQ multiplex PCR, and TCRdb's table has in-frame clones only and misses some. The data contain 95,000 to 110,000 clones, over 75% of them seen just once; the ten biggest clones take up around 5%. Concerning this clone itself: Antigen specificity is unknown.

Per the germline V gene, CDR1 is LGHNT and CDR2 is FRNRAP. The CDR3 is 17 amino acids. V lost 8 bases, J lost 0 bases, and 10 bases stayed unmatched. The sequenced material came from PBMCs. J is TRBJ1-4 and V is TRBV12-5; 9 nucleotides align to TRBD1. This sequence originates from a woman aged 18-30 years in good health and CMV-seropositive. For the CDR3, the DNA is TGTGCTAGTTCGGGACAGGGAAAGGTAGCAACTAATGAAAAACTGTTTTTT. Translated: CASSGQGKVATNEKLFF.